The 27 T cell receptor beta chains below all came from one sample that was sequenced in a study of blood T cell repertoires in COVID-19. Sequencing was performed with immunoSEQ multiplex PCR; in TCRdb, only in-frame clones are kept and a portion is missing. The sample contains approximately 80,000 clones, roughly 79% of which appear only once. Material for sequencing was peripheral blood. Receptors were obtained from an elderly man with acute or convalescent COVID-19.

This clone came up once. CDR3: CATLAWEGLSYEQYF. The CDR3 nucleotides are TGTGCCACCCTAGCCTGGGAGGGGCTGTCCTACGAGCAGTACTTC. The chain combines TRBV24-1 with TRBJ2-7; 7 bases align to TRBD2. Germline V gives CDR1 KGHDR, CDR2 SFDVKD. This CDR3 spans 15 amino acids. V was clipped by 9 bases and J by 1 base; unmatched bases: 11.

The rearrangement links TRBV7-9 to TRBJ2-5; D is ambiguous. Looked up from germline, CDR1 is SEHNR and CDR2 is FQNEAQ (reference sequence). The CDR3 length is 11 residues. V dropped 7 bases and J dropped 2 bases, with 5 bases sitting between them. The CDR3 DNA is TGTGCCAGCACCCCTCAAGAGACCCAGTACTTC. Amino acid sequence: CASTPQETQYF. Full variable domain (missing parts from reference TRBV7-9 and TRBJ2-5): DTGVSQNPRHKITKRGQNVTFRCDPISEHNRLYWYRQTLGQGPEFLTYFQNEAQLEKSRLLSDRFSAERPKGSFSTLEIQRTEQGDSAMYLCASTPQETQYFGPGTRLLVL.

This clone occurred once. The chain uses TRBV11-2 and TRBJ1-2, with TRBD1 matching 12 bases. The trim removed 5 bases at V and 3 bases at J, leaving 13 bases unmatched. This CDR3 spans 18 amino acids. The germline CDR1 and CDR2 sequences are SGHAT and FQNNGV. Written as DNA, the CDR3 is TGTGCCAGCAGCCTAAACCGGGACAGGGGGCGACTTCACTATGGCTACACCTTC. Protein product: CASSLNRDRGRLHYGYTF. The variable domain in full, completed from reference TRBV11-2 and TRBJ1-2, reads EAGVAQSPRYKIIEKRQSVAFWCNPISGHATLYWYQQILGQGPKLLIQFQNNGVVDDSQLPKDRFSAERLKGVDSTLKIQPAKLEDSAVYLCASSLNRDRGRLHYGYTFGSGTRLTVV.

This rearrangement joins TRBV7-9 to TRBJ1-1, with TRBD1 identical over 7 bases. Losses at the gene ends were 5 bases for V and 1 base for J; bases not matched to a gene: 7. The CDR3 is 15 amino acids. Germline V gene sequence: CDR1 SEHNR, CDR2 FQNEAQ (reference sequence). The CDR3 nucleotides read TGTGCCAGCAGCCAGGGGGGACGGTGGAACACTGAAGCTTTCTTT. Translated: CASSQGGRWNTEAFF.

The J gene is TRBJ1-4, the V gene TRBV18, with 9 bases identical to TRBD1. J gave up 5 bases and V 5 bases, and 3 bases lay outside the gene matches. CDR1 and CDR2 from the germline V gene are KGHSH and LQKENI. CDR3 length equals 14 residues. The CDR3 coding sequence is TGTGCCAGCTCAAAAGGGACAGGGAATGAAAAACTGTTTTTT. Translated: CASSKGTGNEKLFF.

In its sample, this clone was seen a few times. The chain carries TRBV6-5 and TRBJ1-4, with D tentatively TRBD1 (6 bases). The CDR3 is 13 amino acids. CDR1 MNHEY and CDR2 SVGAGI come from the germline V gene. Between the trimmed V and J ends, which lost 2 bases and 8 bases, there was a span of 9 bases. In nucleotides, the CDR3 is TGTGCCAGCAGTTACAGCCAGGGGGAAAAACTGTTTTTT. Translation gives CASSYSQGEKLFF.

The V call is TRBV2, the J call TRBJ1-1, with D uncertain. The CDR3 extends over 14 amino acids. V lost 4 bases to trimming and J lost 0 bases, with 9 bases between them. Germline V gene lookup returns CDR1 SNHLY and CDR2 FYNNEI. CDR3: CASSVEVLNTEAFF. In nucleotides, the CDR3 is TGTGCCAGCAGTGTTGAGGTTTTGAACACTGAAGCTTTCTTT.

CDR3 protein: CASSYGGSANYGYTF. CDR3 coding DNA: TGTGCCAGCAGTTACGGGGGCAGCGCTAACTATGGCTACACCTTC. The J gene is TRBJ1-2, the V gene TRBV6-2 or TRBV6-3; the D gene is possibly TRBD1 (6 bases). This CDR3 has 15 residues. Germline V gene lookup returns CDR1 MNHEY and CDR2 SVGEGT. V was cut by 2 bases and J by 0 bases, with 10 bases left in between.

The CDR3 reads CASSFWDRSSYNEQFF. CDR3 DNA sequence: TGTGCCAGCAGCTTCTGGGACAGGAGCTCCTACAATGAGCAGTTCTTC. This chain connects TRBV5-5 to TRBJ2-1, with 8 bases identical to TRBD1. CDR1 and CDR2 (germline): SGHKS, YYEKEE (reference sequence). J was trimmed by 0 bases and V by 2 bases; bases with no gene match: 4. The CDR3 sequence is 16 residues long.

This sequence joins TRBV5-1 and TRBJ2-7, with 8 bases aligning to TRBD2. V lost 1 base and J lost 2; bases outside the gene matches: 2. CDR1 and CDR2 from the germline V gene are SGHRS and YFSETQ. CDR3 length equals 14 residues. CDR3 amino acids: CASSLTGGPYEQYF. The CDR3 nucleotides read TGCGCCAGCAGCTTGACGGGAGGGCCCTACGAGCAGTACTTC.

V gene TRBV7-2 combines with J gene TRBJ1-5; D ambiguous. CDR3 length: 13 amino acids. Germline V gene data show CDR1 as SGHTA and CDR2 as FQGNSA. Trimming took 1 base from V and 7 from J, leaving 8 bases between them. The CDR3: CASSLGPEQPQHF. The CDR3 bases are TGTGCCAGCAGCTTAGGTCCGGAGCAGCCCCAGCATTTT.

The rearrangement uses TRBV30 and TRBJ2-7, with D perhaps matching TRBD2 (5 bases). This CDR3 contains 13 residues. CDR1 is GTSNPN and CDR2 is SVGIG in the germline V gene (reference sequence). Trimming took off 0 bases at V and 4 bases at J, with 10 bases between the two ends. This CDR3 reads CAWSVRGNYEQYF. The CDR3 nucleotides are TGTGCCTGGAGTGTACGGGGAAATTACGAGCAGTACTTC.

As DNA, the CDR3 is TGCGCCAGCAGCTTGGGTGCGGCGGACACCATATATTTT. Residues: CASSLGAADTIYF. The chain has TRBV5-1 and TRBJ1-3; D gene uncertain. This CDR3 is built from 13 residues. Germline CDR1 SGHRS, CDR2 YFSETQ. With 0 bases removed from V and 8 bases from J, the gap between germline ends came to 9 bases.

The chain has TRBV3-1 (or the pseudogene TRBV3-2) and TRBJ2-1; D unclear. This CDR3 region has 14 residues. The germline V gene encodes CDR1 LGHDT and CDR2 YNNKEL (reference sequence). The V and J ends lost 0 bases and 10 bases respectively, with 13 bases between them. The CDR3 protein is CASSQDWARSEQFF. The CDR3 DNA reads TGTGCCAGCAGCCAAGATTGGGCGCGCTCGGAGCAGTTCTTC.

This clone was recorded only once. The rearrangement links TRBV7-8 to TRBJ2-5; D uncertain. V shed 4 bases and J shed 2 bases, with 11 bases lying between them. This CDR3 is built from 14 residues. Germline V gene data show CDR1 as SGHVS and CDR2 as FQNEAQ. CDR3 amino acids: CASSSQQIQETQYF. CDR3 coding DNA: TGTGCCAGCAGCTCACAACAGATTCAAGAGACCCAGTACTTC.

The chain couples TRBV28 to TRBJ1-1; 8 positions match TRBD1. There are 14 residues in the CDR3. After removal of 3 bases from V and 13 bases from J, the junction contained 13 bases not matched to a gene. Germline CDR1 is MDHEN and CDR2 is SYDVKM. This CDR3 reads CASSLRGTGLGGFF. The CDR3 nucleotides are TGTGCCAGCAGTTTGCGAGGGACAGGCCTCGGGGGTTTCTTT.

V is TRBV4-3 and J is TRBJ2-3, with 8 bases fitting TRBD1. Per the germline V gene, CDR1 is LGHNA and CDR2 is YSLEER. The CDR3 spans 16 residues. V dropped 3 bases and J dropped 0; count of bases not matched to a gene: 5. In nucleotides, the CDR3 is TGCGCCAGCAGCCAGGAGTACAGGGGGAGCACAGATACGCAGTATTTT. Encoded protein: CASSQEYRGSTDTQYF.

The V call is TRBV12-5, the J call TRBJ1-1; D gene uncertain. V was shortened by 0 bases and J by 1 base, with 15 bases between the two germline ends. The CDR3 extends over 17 amino acids. Germline loops: CDR1 LGHNT, CDR2 FRNRAP. The CDR3 region has the DNA TGTGCTAGTGGTTTGGTCCCCCCGACAAGACCGAACACTGAAGCTTTCTTT. This codes for CASGLVPPTRPNTEAFF.

With respect to this clone: Just one base apart from a much larger clone, this may be a read error. This chain uses TRBV27 with TRBJ1-5; D is possibly TRBD1 (6 bases). Germline lookup yields CDR1 MNHEY and CDR2 SMNVEV (reference sequence). Trimming shortened V by 3 bases and J by 6 bases, and 6 bases separated the two germline ends. This CDR3 is 12 amino acids long. In DNA, the CDR3 is TGTGCCAGCAGTTTCAGGGGTCAGCCCCAGCATTTT. Its translation: CASSFRGQPQHF.

The chain joins TRBV3-1 (or the pseudogene TRBV3-2) to TRBJ1-6, with D unclear. Germline V gene sequence: CDR1 LGHDT, CDR2 YNNKEL (reference sequence). V lost 4 bases, J lost 15 bases, and 10 bases lay in between. This CDR3 contains 11 residues. CDR3 in DNA: TGTGCCAGCAGCCTGCGGGAAAACCTCCACTTT. The encoded protein is CASSLRENLHF.

This clone was seen ten or more times. CDR3: CASSPGRPPGEQYF. CDR3 in DNA: TGCGCCAGCAGCCCCGGAAGGCCTCCGGGCGAGCAGTACTTC. The gene calls are TRBV4-1 and TRBJ2-7; D not certain. Trimming stripped 4 bases from V and 6 bases from J, with 16 bases between. This CDR3 comprises 14 residues. Per the germline V gene, CDR1 is MGHRA and CDR2 is YSYEKL.

V is TRBV5-1 and J is TRBJ2-3; D ambiguous. The V and J ends lost 1 base and 2 bases respectively, with 8 bases between them. This CDR3 contains 14 residues. Germline assignment: CDR1 SGHRS and CDR2 YFSETQ. CDR3 region: CASSLTTTTDTQYF. The CDR3 nucleotides are TGCGCCAGCAGCTTGACAACCACCACAGATACGCAGTATTTT.

As for this clone: A read error may account for a junction end that differs from germline. The V call is TRBV5-1, the J call TRBJ2-7; D is uncertain. This CDR3 is 12 amino acids long. Germline CDR1 SGHRS, CDR2 YFSETQ. CDR3 in amino acids: CASSSNLRRWDF. CDR3 coding DNA: TGCGCCAGCAGCTCAAACCTCAGGCGCTGGGACTTC.

The chain's CDR3 is CAWSVVRGSNEKLFF. The DNA of the CDR3 is TGTGCCTGGAGTGTAGTCAGGGGTAGCAATGAAAAACTGTTTTTT. The chain is built from TRBV30 and TRBJ1-4; D might be TRBD1 (6 bases). Germline CDR1 GTSNPN, CDR2 SVGIG (reference sequence). This CDR3 region has 15 residues. Trimming shortened V by 0 bases and J by 5 bases, and 13 bases separated the two germline ends.

The rearrangement joins TRBV24-1 to TRBJ2-2; 7 bases agree with TRBD2. The V and J ends lost 3 bases and 2 bases, in that order; junction bases with no gene match: 8. The CDR3 extends over 17 amino acids. Per the germline V gene, CDR1 is KGHDR and CDR2 is SFDVKD. DNA for the CDR3: TGTGCCACCAGTGATCGGACTAGAGCGGCAAACACCGGGGAGCTGTTTTTT. It encodes CATSDRTRAANTGELFF.

The chain carries TRBV5-5 and TRBJ2-7; D uncertain. CDR3 length equals 15 residues. Trimming removed 0 bases from V and 2 bases from J, with 12 bases in between. Germline loops: CDR1 SGHKS, CDR2 YYEKEE (reference sequence). Written as DNA, the CDR3 is TGTGCCAGCAGCTTGGGACTGTCTTTAACCTACGAGCAGTACTTC. Encoded protein: CASSLGLSLTYEQYF.

The genes are TRBV28 and TRBJ1-5, with 12 bases fitting TRBD1. V trimming: 8 bases; J trimming: 2 bases; junction bases outside the gene matches: 4. The CDR3 extends over 15 amino acids. Germline-derived CDR1 and CDR2 are MDHEN and SYDVKM. Here the CDR3 reads CASGTGGSGNQPQHF. CDR3 DNA sequence: TGTGCCAGCGGGACAGGGGGCTCGGGCAATCAGCCCCAGCATTTT.